This TCR beta chain was found in a study of monozygotic twins with inflammatory bowel disease. Germline CDR1 KGHSH, CDR2 LQKENI. This CDR3 spans 14 amino acids. As to this clonotype: Its antigen remains unknown.

Broader study findings: Using the inverse Simpson index, IBD patients had lower TCRbeta diversity than healthy co-twins.

cDNA encoding TCRalpha and TCRbeta underwent two nested PCRs of roughly 17 and 9 cycles, each of which was followed by bead purification. TCRdb reprocessed the 5' RACE reads, keeping one entry per CDR3 protein, no DNA. In total, the table holds 80,000 or so distinct CDR3 sequences. The receptor's source is a human donor with ulcerative colitis or Crohn's disease, or a healthy co-twin of an affected twin (not recorded which). V gene TRBV18 combines with J gene TRBJ1-2. The sample taken for sequencing was blood. The CDR3 here is CASSPPRGDYGYTF. The full variable domain, rest sourced from reference TRBV18 and TRBJ1-2, is NAGVMQNPRHLVRRRGQEARLRCSPMKGHSHVYWYRQLPEEGLKFMVYLQKENIIDESGMPKERFSAEFPKEGPSILRIQQVVRGDSAAYFCASSPPRGDYGYTFGSGTRLTVV.